This T cell receptor (beta chain) originates from a study of shared clonotypes between healthy human individuals. Unsorted PBMC DNA went through sequencing on ten immunoSEQ deep assay plates. Assay: immunoSEQ multiplex PCR; the TCRdb copy retains only in-frame clones and omits some. The repertoire includes some 500,000 clones, 70% to 85% of them detected once, and 12% sits in the top ten. Donation came from healthy HIV-negative adults that had no recent acute infections or vaccinations. Every contributor of samples was a Caucasian grown-up residing in Nashville, Tennessee. General study points: In this cohort, only blood was sampled, and tissue repertoires likely differ.

This clone was picked up a small number of times. Its target is not known. J gave up 4 bases and V 5 bases, and 14 bases lay outside the gene matches. Germline-derived CDR1 and CDR2 are SGHNT and YENEEA. This CDR3 has 18 residues. The specimen was PBMCs. The receptor's source is a woman in her thirties or forties in good health. Some clones in this sample may be carry-over from other donors' samples. The chain joins TRBV11-3 to TRBJ2-3; 11 bases line up with TRBD2. The CDR3 nucleotides are TGTGCCAGCAGCCCTCCGGGGGTAGCGGGAGGGATCCCAGATACGCAGTATTTT. It codes for CASSPPGVAGGIPDTQYF.